These 16 T cell receptor beta chains share one sample of origin, sequenced in a study of T cells in Graves' hyperthyroidism and ophthalmopathy. TCR beta CDR3 regions were amplified from RNA transcripts. HTBI primers were employed in a first-round RT-PCR of the TCR CDR3. TCRdb fed the multiplex PCR reads into MiXCR, producing one record per CDR3 protein. This sample yields hundreds of thousands of distinct CDR3 sequences, of which approximately 16% are seen a single time; about 3.5% belongs to the top ten. The sequenced sample consisted of blood. These receptor sequences come from a woman aged 40-49 years with Graves' ophthalmopathy.

Only one count was recorded for this clonotype. The V and J genes are TRBV2 and TRBJ2-3, with 16 bases matching TRBD2. The CDR3 is 19 residues long. The germline CDR1 and CDR2 sequences are SNHLY and FYNNEI. V lost 5 bases to trimming and J lost 4 bases; unmatched junction nucleotides: 12. Written as DNA, the CDR3 is TGTGCCAGCAGTCGGGGACAGGGGACTAGCGGGAGGGGGGCAGATACGCAGTATTTT. It codes for CASSRGQGTSGRGADTQYF.

Concerning this clonotype itself: One base away lies a much larger clone, so this may be a sequencing read error. The gene calls are TRBV6-2 or TRBV6-3 and TRBJ2-7; 11 bases fit TRBD1. The length of the CDR3 is 14 residues. Trimming at V came to 10 bases and at J to 2 bases, leaving 7 bases not matched to a gene. CDR1 is MNHEY, CDR2 SVGEGT, per germline. CDR3 nucleotides: TGTGCCACCATGGGGACAGGGGGTACCTACGAGCAGTACTTC. Its protein is CATMGTGGTYEQYF.

This chain connects TRBV3-1 to TRBJ2-7, with TRBD1 matching 9 bases. The CDR3 has 17 residues. The junction had 11 bases not matched to a gene; V was cut back by 0 bases and J by 5 bases. Per germline, CDR1 LGHDT and CDR2 YNNKEL (reference sequence). CDR3 sequence (DNA): TGTGCCAGCAGCCAAGATCGGGGGACAGGGACTTTCGACGAGCAGTACTTC. Translation gives CASSQDRGTGTFDEQYF.

This clonotype was found many times. The rearrangement uses TRBV20-1 and TRBJ2-5, with 7 bases aligning to TRBD2. After removal of 3 bases from V and 4 bases from J, the junction contained 8 bases not matched to a gene. Germline V gives CDR1 DFQATT, CDR2 SNEGSKA (reference sequence). CDR3 size: 14 residues. The CDR3 sequence is CSASPSGKGETQYF. CDR3 in DNA: TGCAGTGCTAGTCCCAGCGGGAAGGGAGAGACCCAGTACTTC.

This clonotype was seen more than once but under ten times. The rearrangement joins TRBV7-9 to TRBJ2-1; 13 bases line up with TRBD2. The germline V gene has CDR1 SEHNR and CDR2 FQNEAQ (reference sequence). This CDR3 spans 18 amino acids. After removal of 5 bases from V and 5 bases from J, the junction contained 12 bases not matched to a gene. CDR3 residues: CASSTRTSGSESDNEQFF. DNA for the CDR3: TGTGCCAGCAGCACGAGGACTAGCGGGAGTGAAAGCGACAATGAGCAGTTCTTC.

Turning to this clonotype: One junction end disagrees with the germline gene, perhaps due to a read error. The chain carries TRBV7-3 and TRBJ2-3; 16 bases are shared with TRBD2. Germline CDR1 reads SGHTA; CDR2 reads FQGTGA. The CDR3 length is 16 residues. The CDR3 DNA follows: TGTGCCGGCAGCTCCGGGACTAGCGGGGGGGGAGATACGCAGTATTTT. Translated: CAGSSGTSGGGDTQYF.

The chain recombines TRBV6-1 with TRBJ2-3, with D possibly TRBD1 on 7 matching bases. Trimming took 5 bases from V and 5 from J, leaving 17 bases between them. The CDR3 sequence is 15 residues long. Germline lookup yields CDR1 MNHNS and CDR2 SASEGT. Here the CDR3 reads CASSPPRGARDTQYF. CDR3 nucleotides: TGTGCCAGCAGTCCTCCCAGGGGGGCGAGAGATACGCAGTATTTT.

This clonotype has more than one count but fewer than ten. The rearrangement uses TRBV7-8 and TRBJ1-1; D unresolved. V shed 5 bases and J shed 0 bases, with 25 bases lying between them. Germline assignment: CDR1 SGHVS and CDR2 FQNEAQ. The CDR3 totals 19 residues. The CDR3 protein is CASSLRRGMDFGMNTEAFF. CDR3 sequence (DNA): TGTGCCAGCAGCCTCAGGCGGGGAATGGATTTCGGCATGAACACTGAAGCTTTCTTT.

The genes are TRBV28 and TRBJ2-6; TRBD1 matches 8 bases. Germline values: CDR1 MDHEN, CDR2 SYDVKM. The CDR3 loop spans 15 amino acids. The V gene end was trimmed by 10 bases and the J gene end by 4 bases; junction bases not matched to a gene: 9. The CDR3 here is CAIPDRAAGANVLTF. In DNA, the CDR3 is TGTGCCATCCCGGACAGGGCGGCAGGGGCCAACGTCCTGACTTTC.

This clonotype was detected many times. This chain joins TRBV12-3 or TRBV12-4 and TRBJ2-4, with a tentative D call TRBD2 (5 bases). The CDR3 extends over 15 amino acids. V lost 0 bases and J lost 2, with 8 bases in between. CDR3 sequence reads: CASSLAGASKNIQYF. The CDR3 coding sequence is TGTGCCAGCAGTTTAGCGGGAGCCTCCAAAAACATTCAGTACTTC.

This clonotype has ten or more counts. The gene calls are TRBV5-1 and TRBJ2-1, with TRBD2 matching 7 bases. The germline V gene encodes CDR1 SGHRS and CDR2 YFSETQ. The CDR3 is made up of 15 amino acids. J was trimmed by 8 bases and V by 6 bases; bases with no gene match: 14. CDR3 in amino acids: CASTPRLGGRDEQFF. DNA of the CDR3: TGCGCCAGCACGCCCCGACTAGGTGGGAGGGATGAGCAGTTCTTC.

This clonotype has a count of ten or more. This chain connects TRBV28 to TRBJ1-1; 7 bases agree with TRBD1. The trim removed 7 bases at V and 0 bases at J, leaving 2 bases unmatched. CDR3 length: 13 amino acids. Germline CDR1 and CDR2: MDHEN and SYDVKM. The CDR3 is CASTGQMNTEAFF. For the CDR3, the DNA is TGTGCCAGCACGGGACAGATGAACACTGAAGCTTTCTTT. Filled out from reference TRBV28 and TRBJ1-1, the complete variable domain reads DVKVTQSSRYLVKRTGEKVFLECVQDMDHENMFWYRQDPGLGLRLIYFSYDVKMKEKGDIPEGYSVSREKKERFSLILESASTNQTSMYLCASTGQMNTEAFFGQGTRLTVV.

This clonotype appeared many times. This rearrangement joins TRBV11-2 to TRBJ2-7; 11 positions agree with TRBD1. This CDR3 region has 14 residues. V trimming: 5 bases; J trimming: 6 bases; junction bases outside the gene matches: 6. Germline V gene lookup returns CDR1 SGHAT and CDR2 FQNNGV. The CDR3 nucleotides are TGTGCCAGCAGCCAGAGGACAGGGGGCAGCGAGCAGTACTTC. Protein sequence: CASSQRTGGSEQYF.

Many counts were recorded for this clonotype. The V call is TRBV3-1, the J call TRBJ2-4; D not certain. The germline gives CDR1 LGHDT, CDR2 YNNKEL (reference sequence). V was shortened by 1 base and J by 6 bases, with 10 bases between the two germline ends. The CDR3 is made up of 14 amino acids. The chain's CDR3 is CASSQGGLTNIQYF. In DNA form, the CDR3 reads TGTGCCAGCAGCCAAGGAGGTCTAACAAACATTCAGTACTTC.

The chain has TRBV20-1 and TRBJ1-1; TRBD1 might be the D (6 bases). Germline V lookup: CDR1 DFQATT, CDR2 SNEGSKA (reference sequence). This CDR3 is 13 amino acids long. V lost 0 bases to trimming and J lost 8 bases, with 13 bases between them. CDR3 loop: CSARDYRAAEAFF. CDR3 DNA sequence: TGCAGTGCTAGAGATTACAGGGCGGCGGAAGCTTTCTTT.

CDR3 protein: CASRPNRSSYNSPLHF. CDR3 nucleotide sequence: TGTGCCAGCAGGCCAAATCGGAGCTCCTATAATTCACCCCTCCACTTT. This chain connects TRBV2 to TRBJ1-6, with unresolved D. CDR1 SNHLY and CDR2 FYNNEI come from the germline V gene. Trimming cost V 6 bases and J 0 bases, with 12 bases left between them. The CDR3 is 16 amino acids.